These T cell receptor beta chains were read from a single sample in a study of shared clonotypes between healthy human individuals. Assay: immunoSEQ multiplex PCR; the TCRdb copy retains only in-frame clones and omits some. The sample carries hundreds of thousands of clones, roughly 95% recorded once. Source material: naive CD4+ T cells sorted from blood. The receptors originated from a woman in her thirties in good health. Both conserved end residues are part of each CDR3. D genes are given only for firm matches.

CASSPPGTSGADTQYF | TGTGCCAGCTCACCACCGGGGACTAGCGGGGCAGATACGCAGTATTTT | TRBV18 | TRBD2 | TRBJ2-3
CASSEPTGTNEKLFF | TGCGCCAGCAGCGAACCTACAGGAACTAATGAAAAACTGTTTTTT | TRBV5-1 | - | TRBJ1-4
CASSVGQGVDYGYTF | TGTGCCAGCAGCGTGGGACAGGGGGTTGACTATGGCTACACCTTC | TRBV5-4 | TRBD1 | TRBJ1-2
CASSVQNTGELFF | TGTGCCAGTAGTGTTCAAAACACCGGGGAGCTGTTTTTT | TRBV19 | - | TRBJ2-2
CASSYLYEQYF | TGTGCCAGCAGCTACCTCTACGAGCAGTACTTC | TRBV14 | - | TRBJ2-7
CASSFGDRVIGTEAFF | TGTGCCAGCAGTTTTGGGGACAGGGTAATTGGCACTGAAGCTTTCTTT | TRBV27 | TRBD1 | TRBJ1-1
CASSSTAFGEQYF | TGTGCCAGCAGCTCAACAGCTTTTGGTGAGCAGTACTTC | TRBV11-3 | - | TRBJ2-7
CASSPNRDSNYGYTF | TGTGCCAGCTCACCCAACCGGGACTCTAACTATGGCTACACCTTC | TRBV18 | - | TRBJ1-2
CASRPLRDRYSNQPQHF | TGTGCCAGCAGACCTCTCCGGGACCGATATAGCAATCAGCCCCAGCATTTT | TRBV28 | - | TRBJ1-5
CASSLNSGNTEAFF | TGCGCCAGCAGCTTAAACTCAGGGAACACTGAAGCTTTCTTT | TRBV5-1 | - | TRBJ1-1
CASTHEGELFF | TGTGCCAGTACACATGAGGGGGAGCTGTTTTTT | TRBV19 | - | TRBJ2-2
CASSPPGVDEQFF | TGTGCCAGCTCACCACCTGGAGTGGATGAGCAGTTCTTC | TRBV18 | - | TRBJ2-1
CASSLVPGPSSGNTIYF | TGTGCCAGCAGCTTAGTCCCGGGACCCAGCTCTGGAAACACCATATATTTT | TRBV7-8 | - | TRBJ1-3
CATSRETALGGYTF | TGTGCCACCAGCAGAGAGACTGCCCTGGGAGGCTACACCTTC | TRBV15 | - | TRBJ1-2
CASSEGQAGGRTEAFF | TGTGCCAGCTCAGAAGGACAGGCGGGCGGGCGGACTGAAGCTTTCTTT | TRBV18 | TRBD1 | TRBJ1-1
CASSPGSSGNTIYF | TGTGCCAGCTCACCGGGATCGTCCGGAAACACCATATATTTT | TRBV18 | - | TRBJ1-3
CASSFWTGGEGYTF | TGTGCCAGCAGCTTCTGGACAGGGGGGGAGGGCTACACCTTC | TRBV7-2 | TRBD1 | TRBJ1-2
CASRRATSGQEQYF | TGCGCCAGCAGGAGGGCGACTAGCGGTCAGGAGCAGTACTTC | TRBV10-2 | TRBD2 | TRBJ2-7
CASSTGQGAGEQYF | TGTGCCAGCAGCACCGGACAGGGGGCTGGGGAGCAGTACTTC | TRBV5-4 | TRBD1 | TRBJ2-7
CASSPATGGSEAFF | TGCGCCAGCAGTCCAGCCACAGGGGGCAGTGAAGCTTTCTTT | TRBV4-1 | TRBD1 | TRBJ1-1
CASSIAGGGTDTQYF | TGTGCCAGTAGTATAGCCGGAGGGGGCACAGATACGCAGTATTTT | TRBV19 | - | TRBJ2-3
CASSLDGTAGGPYEQYF | TGCGCCAGCAGCTTGGATGGTACAGCGGGAGGGCCCTACGAGCAGTACTTC | TRBV5-1 | TRBD2 | TRBJ2-7
CASSTRTANTEAFF | TGTGCCAGTAGTACCCGGACAGCGAACACTGAAGCTTTCTTT | TRBV19 | - | TRBJ1-1
CASSSWESVTDTQYF | TGTGCCAGTAGTTCCTGGGAAAGTGTCACAGATACGCAGTATTTT | TRBV19 | - | TRBJ2-3
CASSVVRGRNTGELFF | TGTGCCAGCAGCGTAGTTCGGGGACGTAACACCGGGGAGCTGTTTTTT | TRBV9 | - | TRBJ2-2
CASNGARPFTGELFF | TGTGCCAGTAATGGGGCCCGGCCTTTCACCGGGGAGCTGTTTTTT | TRBV19 | - | TRBJ2-2
CASSMMAGNSNQPQHF | TGTGCCAGTAGTATGATGGCAGGGAATAGCAATCAGCCCCAGCATTTT | TRBV19 | - | TRBJ1-5
CASSPVTGIAEKLFF | TGTGCCAGCAGTCCCGTGACAGGTATTGCTGAAAAACTGTTTTTT | TRBV28 | - | TRBJ1-4
CASSLGGTGGTEAFF | TGTGCCAGCAGTTTAGGCGGGACAGGGGGCACTGAAGCTTTCTTT | TRBV28 | TRBD1 | TRBJ1-1